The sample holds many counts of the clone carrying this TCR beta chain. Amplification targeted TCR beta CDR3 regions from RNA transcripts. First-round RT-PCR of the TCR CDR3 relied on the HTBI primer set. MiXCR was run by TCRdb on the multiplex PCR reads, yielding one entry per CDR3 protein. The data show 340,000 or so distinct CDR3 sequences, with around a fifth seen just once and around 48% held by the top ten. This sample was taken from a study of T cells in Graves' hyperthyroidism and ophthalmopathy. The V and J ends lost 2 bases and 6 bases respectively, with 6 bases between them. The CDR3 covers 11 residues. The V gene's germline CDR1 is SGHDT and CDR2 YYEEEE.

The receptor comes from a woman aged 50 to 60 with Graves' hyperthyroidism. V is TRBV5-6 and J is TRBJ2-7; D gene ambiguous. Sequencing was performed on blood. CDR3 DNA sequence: TGTGCCAGCAGCTTCTCGGGCGAGCAGTACTTC. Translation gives CASSFSGEQYF.